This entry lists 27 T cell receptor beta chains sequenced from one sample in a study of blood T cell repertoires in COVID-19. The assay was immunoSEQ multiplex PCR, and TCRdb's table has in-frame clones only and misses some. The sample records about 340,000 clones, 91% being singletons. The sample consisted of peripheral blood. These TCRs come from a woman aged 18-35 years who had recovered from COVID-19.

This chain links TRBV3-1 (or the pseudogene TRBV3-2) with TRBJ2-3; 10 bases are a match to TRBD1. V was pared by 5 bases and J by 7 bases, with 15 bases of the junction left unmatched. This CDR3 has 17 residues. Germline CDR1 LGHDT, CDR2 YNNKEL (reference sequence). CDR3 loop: CASSKAIPGQGSYTQYF. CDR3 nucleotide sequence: TGTGCCAGCAGCAAAGCTATCCCGGGACAGGGGTCTTATACGCAGTATTTT.

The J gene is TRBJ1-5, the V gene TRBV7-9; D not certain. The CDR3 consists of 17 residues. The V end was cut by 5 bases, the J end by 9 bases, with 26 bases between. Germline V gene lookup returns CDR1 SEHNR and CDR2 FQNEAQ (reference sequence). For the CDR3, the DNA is TGTGCCAGCAGCCCCCTGAAGCCACGGGAACATCATCGGCCCCAGCATTTT. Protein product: CASSPLKPREHHRPQHF.

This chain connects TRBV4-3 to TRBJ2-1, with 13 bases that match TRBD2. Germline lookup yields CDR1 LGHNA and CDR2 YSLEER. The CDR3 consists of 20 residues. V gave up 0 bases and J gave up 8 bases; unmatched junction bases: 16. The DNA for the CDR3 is TGCGCCAGCAGCCAAGAGCTCACCGGGACTAGCGGGACCTGGTCGTATGAGCAGTTCTTC. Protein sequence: CASSQELTGTSGTWSYEQFF.

The DNA of the CDR3 is TGCGCCAGCAGCCCCGTGCCGGGACAGGGGGATGGCTACACCTTC. It codes for CASSPVPGQGDGYTF. The chain recombines TRBV5-1 with TRBJ1-2, with 11 bases that match TRBD1. The J segment lost 6 bases and the V segment lost 4 bases, leaving 8 bases of the junction unmatched. CDR3 length: 15 residues. The germline V gene encodes CDR1 SGHRS and CDR2 YFSETQ.

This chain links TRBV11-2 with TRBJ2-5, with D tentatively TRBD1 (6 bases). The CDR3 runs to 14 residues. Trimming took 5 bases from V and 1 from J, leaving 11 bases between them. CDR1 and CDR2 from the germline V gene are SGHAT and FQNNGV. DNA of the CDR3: TGTGCCAGCAGCGGAAACAGGGTCCAAGAGACCCAGTACTTC. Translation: CASSGNRVQETQYF.

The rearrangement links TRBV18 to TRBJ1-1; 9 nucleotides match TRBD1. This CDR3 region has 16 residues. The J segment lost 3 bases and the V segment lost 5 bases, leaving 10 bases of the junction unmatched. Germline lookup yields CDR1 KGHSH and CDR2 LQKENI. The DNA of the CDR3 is TGTGCCAGCTCAACGGACAGGGGCTTAGTGGACACTGAAGCTTTCTTT. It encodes CASSTDRGLVDTEAFF.

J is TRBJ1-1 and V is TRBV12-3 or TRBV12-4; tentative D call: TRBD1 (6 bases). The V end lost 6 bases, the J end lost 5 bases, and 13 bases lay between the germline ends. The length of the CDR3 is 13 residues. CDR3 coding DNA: TGTGCCAGCAGCACCGACAGGTATACTGAAGCTTTCTTT. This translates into CASSTDRYTEAFF.

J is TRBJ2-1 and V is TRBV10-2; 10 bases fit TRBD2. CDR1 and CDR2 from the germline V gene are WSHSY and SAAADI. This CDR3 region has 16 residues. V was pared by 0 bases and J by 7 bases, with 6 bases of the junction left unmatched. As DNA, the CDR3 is TGCGCCAGCAGTGAGTCGAAACTAGCGGGATTAAATGAGCAGTTCTTC. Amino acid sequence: CASSESKLAGLNEQFF.

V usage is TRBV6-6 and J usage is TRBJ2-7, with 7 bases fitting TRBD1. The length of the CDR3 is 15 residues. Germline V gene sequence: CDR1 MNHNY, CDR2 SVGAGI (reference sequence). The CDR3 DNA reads TGTGCCAGCAGTTACAACCGGGGACAGTCCTCCGAGCAGTACGTC. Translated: CASSYNRGQSSEQYV.

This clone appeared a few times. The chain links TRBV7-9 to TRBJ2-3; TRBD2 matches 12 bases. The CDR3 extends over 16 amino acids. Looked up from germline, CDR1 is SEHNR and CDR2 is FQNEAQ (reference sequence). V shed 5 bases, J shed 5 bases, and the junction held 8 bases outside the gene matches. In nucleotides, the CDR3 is TGTGCCAGCAGCACGACTAGCGGGAGTAACCGAGATACGCAGTATTTT. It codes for CASSTTSGSNRDTQYF.

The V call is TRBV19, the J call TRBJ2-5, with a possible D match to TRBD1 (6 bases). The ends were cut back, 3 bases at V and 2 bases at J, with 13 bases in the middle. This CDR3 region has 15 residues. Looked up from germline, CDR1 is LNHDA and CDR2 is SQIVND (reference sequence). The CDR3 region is CASSILGTSQETQYF. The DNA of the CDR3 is TGTGCCAGTAGTATTCTAGGGACATCACAAGAGACCCAGTACTTC.

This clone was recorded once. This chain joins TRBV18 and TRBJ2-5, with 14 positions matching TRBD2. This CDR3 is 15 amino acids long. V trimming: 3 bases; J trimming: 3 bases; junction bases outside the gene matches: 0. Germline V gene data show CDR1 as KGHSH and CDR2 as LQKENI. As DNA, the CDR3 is TGTGCCAGCTCACCGGGACTAGCGGGAGAAGAGACCCAGTACTTC. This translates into CASSPGLAGEETQYF.

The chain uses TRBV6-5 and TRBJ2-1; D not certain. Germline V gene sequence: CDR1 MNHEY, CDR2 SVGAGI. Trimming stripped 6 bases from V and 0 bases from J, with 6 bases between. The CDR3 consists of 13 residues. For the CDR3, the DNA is TGTGCCAGCAGACTAAACTCCTACAATGAGCAGTTCTTC. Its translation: CASRLNSYNEQFF.

This CDR3 reads CASSPWLGANTEAFF. CDR3 DNA: TGCGCCAGCAGCCCTTGGCTAGGCGCCAACACTGAAGCTTTCTTT. The chain recombines TRBV4-3 with TRBJ1-1; D is unclear. Germline CDR1 and CDR2: LGHNA and YSLEER. The V end lost 4 bases, the J end lost 2 bases, and 14 bases lay between the germline ends. The CDR3 spans 15 residues.

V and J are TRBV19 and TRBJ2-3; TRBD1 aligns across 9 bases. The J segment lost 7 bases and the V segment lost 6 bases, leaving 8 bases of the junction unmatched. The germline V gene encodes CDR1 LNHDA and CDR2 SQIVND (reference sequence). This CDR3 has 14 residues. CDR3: CASRQGAIPYTQYF. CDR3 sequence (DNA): TGTGCCAGTAGACAGGGGGCGATACCATATACGCAGTATTTT.

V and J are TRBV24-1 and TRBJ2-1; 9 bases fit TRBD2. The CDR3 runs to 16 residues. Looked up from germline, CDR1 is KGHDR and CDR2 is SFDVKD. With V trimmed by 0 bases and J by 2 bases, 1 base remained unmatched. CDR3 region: CATSDLASGTYNEQFF. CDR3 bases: TGTGCCACCAGTGATTTGGCTAGCGGGACCTACAATGAGCAGTTCTTC.

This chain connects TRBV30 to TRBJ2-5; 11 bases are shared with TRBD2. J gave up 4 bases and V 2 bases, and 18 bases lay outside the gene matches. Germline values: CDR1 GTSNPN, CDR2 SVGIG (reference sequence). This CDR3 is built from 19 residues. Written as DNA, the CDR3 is TGTGCCTGGAGTTTAGACCCGGGACTAGCGGTCCTAACGGGAGAGACCCAGTACTTC. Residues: CAWSLDPGLAVLTGETQYF.

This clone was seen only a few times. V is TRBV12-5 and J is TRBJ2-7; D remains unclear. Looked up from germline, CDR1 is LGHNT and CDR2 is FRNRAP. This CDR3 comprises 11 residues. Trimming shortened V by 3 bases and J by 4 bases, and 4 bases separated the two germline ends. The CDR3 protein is CASGFLYEQYV. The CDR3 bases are TGTGCTAGTGGTTTCTTATACGAGCAGTACGTC.

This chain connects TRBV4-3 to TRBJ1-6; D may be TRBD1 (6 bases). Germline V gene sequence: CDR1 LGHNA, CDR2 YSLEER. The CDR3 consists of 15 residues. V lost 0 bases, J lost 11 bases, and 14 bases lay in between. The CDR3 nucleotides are TGCGCCAGCAGCCAAGATCGGGGTGGGGACACACCCCTCCACTTT. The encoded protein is CASSQDRGGDTPLHF.

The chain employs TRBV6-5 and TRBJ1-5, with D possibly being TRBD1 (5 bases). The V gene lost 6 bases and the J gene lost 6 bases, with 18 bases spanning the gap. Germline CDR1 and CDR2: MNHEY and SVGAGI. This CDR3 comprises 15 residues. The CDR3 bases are TGTGCCAGCAGCCGAGGACAAGGGTCCGGTCAGCCCCAGCATTTT. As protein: CASSRGQGSGQPQHF.

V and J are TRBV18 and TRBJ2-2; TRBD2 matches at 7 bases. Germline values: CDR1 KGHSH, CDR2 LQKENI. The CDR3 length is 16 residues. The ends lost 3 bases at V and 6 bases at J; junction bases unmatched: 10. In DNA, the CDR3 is TGTGCCAGCTCACCCCGGAGGGAGGGAAACGCCGGGGAGCTGTTTTTT. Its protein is CASSPRREGNAGELFF.

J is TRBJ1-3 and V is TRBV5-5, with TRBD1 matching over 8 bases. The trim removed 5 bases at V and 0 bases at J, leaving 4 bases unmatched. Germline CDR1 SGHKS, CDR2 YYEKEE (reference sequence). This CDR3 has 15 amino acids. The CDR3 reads CASRTTGVSGNTIYF. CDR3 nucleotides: TGTGCCAGCAGGACGACAGGGGTCTCTGGAAACACCATATATTTT.

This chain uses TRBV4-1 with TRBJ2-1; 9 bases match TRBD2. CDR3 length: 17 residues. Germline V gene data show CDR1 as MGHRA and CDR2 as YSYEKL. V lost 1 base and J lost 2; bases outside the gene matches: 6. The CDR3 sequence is CASSQGVTSGAYNEQFF. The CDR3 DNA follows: TGCGCCAGCAGCCAAGGGGTGACTAGCGGCGCCTACAATGAGCAGTTCTTC.

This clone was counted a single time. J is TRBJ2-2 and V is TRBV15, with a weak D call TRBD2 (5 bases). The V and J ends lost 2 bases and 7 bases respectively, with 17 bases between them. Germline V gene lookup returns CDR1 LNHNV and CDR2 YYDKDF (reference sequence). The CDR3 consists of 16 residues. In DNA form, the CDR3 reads TGTGCCACCAGCAGACCCCGACTATTAGGGAGCGGGGAGCTGTTTTTT. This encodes CATSRPRLLGSGELFF.

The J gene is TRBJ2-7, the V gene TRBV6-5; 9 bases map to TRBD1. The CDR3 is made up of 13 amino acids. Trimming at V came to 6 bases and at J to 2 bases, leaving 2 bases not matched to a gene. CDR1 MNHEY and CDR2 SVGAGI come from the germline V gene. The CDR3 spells CASRRQGAYEQYV. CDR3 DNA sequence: TGTGCCAGCAGACGACAGGGGGCCTACGAGCAGTACGTC.

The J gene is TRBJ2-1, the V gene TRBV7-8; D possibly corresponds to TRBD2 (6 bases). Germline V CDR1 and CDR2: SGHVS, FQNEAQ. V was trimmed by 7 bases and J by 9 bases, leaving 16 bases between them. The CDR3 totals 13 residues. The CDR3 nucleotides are TGTGCCAGCACCCCCGGACTATTCGGTGAGCAGTTCTTC. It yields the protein CASTPGLFGEQFF.

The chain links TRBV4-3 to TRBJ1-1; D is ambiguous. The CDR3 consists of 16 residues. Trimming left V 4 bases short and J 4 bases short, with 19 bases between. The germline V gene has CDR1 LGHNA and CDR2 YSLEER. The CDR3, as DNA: TGCGCCAGCAGCCGACACGGGGAATTACTCGCCACTGAAGCTTTCTTT. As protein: CASSRHGELLATEAFF.